This TCR beta chain was retrieved from a study of blood T cell repertoires in COVID-19. Study as a whole: The United States, Italy and Spain provided the acute and convalescent COVID-19 samples. PBMCs, B-cell-depleted T cells, or T cells provided the cDNA or gDNA that made up the material.

This clone showed up just a few times. Under the authors' procedure: Estimation of nucleated cell counts relied on the amplification of reference gene primers. The data were produced by immunoSEQ multiplex PCR, yet TCRdb's version contains in-frame clones alone and is incomplete. V and J calls and clone size come straight from that table; D and trimming were deduced from the DNA. The data hold 200,000 to 250,000 clones, with approximately 85% observed a single time. The germline V gene has CDR1 SGHNT and CDR2 YYREEE (reference sequence). V lost 4 bases and J lost 3; bases outside the gene matches: 9. The CDR3 contains 15 residues.

The chain carries TRBV5-4 and TRBJ2-5, with 7 bases lining up with TRBD1. The receptor was derived from a woman in her fifties or sixties with active or convalescent COVID-19. Specimen: peripheral blood. Here the CDR3 reads CASSVSPGTEETQYF. The CDR3 bases are TGTGCCAGCAGCGTAAGCCCGGGGACAGAAGAGACCCAGTACTTC.